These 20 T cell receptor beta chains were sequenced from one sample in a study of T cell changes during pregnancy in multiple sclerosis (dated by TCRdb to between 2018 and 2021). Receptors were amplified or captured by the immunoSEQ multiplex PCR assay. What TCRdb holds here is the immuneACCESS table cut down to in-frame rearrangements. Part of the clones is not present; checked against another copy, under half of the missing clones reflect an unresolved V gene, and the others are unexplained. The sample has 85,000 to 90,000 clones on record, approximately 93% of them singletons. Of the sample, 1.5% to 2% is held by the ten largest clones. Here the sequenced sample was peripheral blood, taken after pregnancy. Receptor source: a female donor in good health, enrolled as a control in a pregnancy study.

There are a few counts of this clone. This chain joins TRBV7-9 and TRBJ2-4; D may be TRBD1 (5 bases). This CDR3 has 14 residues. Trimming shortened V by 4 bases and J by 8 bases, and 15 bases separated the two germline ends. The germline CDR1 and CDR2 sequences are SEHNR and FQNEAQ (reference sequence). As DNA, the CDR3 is TGTGCCAGCAGCTCCCCCGCCCAGGGTCACATTCAGTACTTC. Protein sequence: CASSSPAQGHIQYF.

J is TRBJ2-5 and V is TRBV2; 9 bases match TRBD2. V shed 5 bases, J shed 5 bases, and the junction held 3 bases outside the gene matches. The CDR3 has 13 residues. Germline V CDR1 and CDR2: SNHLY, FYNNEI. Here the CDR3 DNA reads TGTGCCAGCAGTAGCGGGAGGACCGAGACCCAGTACTTC. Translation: CASSSGRTETQYF.

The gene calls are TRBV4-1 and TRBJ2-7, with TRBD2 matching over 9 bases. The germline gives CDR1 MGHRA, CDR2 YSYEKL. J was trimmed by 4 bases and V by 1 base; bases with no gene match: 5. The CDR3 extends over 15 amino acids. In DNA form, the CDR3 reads TGCGCCAGCAGCCAAGTTAGCGGGAGCAAATACGAGCAGTACTTC. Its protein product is CASSQVSGSKYEQYF.

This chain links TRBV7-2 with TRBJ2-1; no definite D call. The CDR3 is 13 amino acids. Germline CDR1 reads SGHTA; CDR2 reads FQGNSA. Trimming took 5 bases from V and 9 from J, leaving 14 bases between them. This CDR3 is CASSPWRRSEQFF. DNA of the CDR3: TGTGCCAGCAGCCCATGGCGGAGAAGTGAGCAGTTCTTC. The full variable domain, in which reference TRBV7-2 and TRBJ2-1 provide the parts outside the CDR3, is GAGVSQSPSNKVTEKGKDVELRCDPISGHTALYWYRQSLGQGLEFLIYFQGNSAPDKSGLPSDRFSAERTGGSVSTLTIQRTQQEDSAVYLCASSPWRRSEQFFGPGTRLTVL.

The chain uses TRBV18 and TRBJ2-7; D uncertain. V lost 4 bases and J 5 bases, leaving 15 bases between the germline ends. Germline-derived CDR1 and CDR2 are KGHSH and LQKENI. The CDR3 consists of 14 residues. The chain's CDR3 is CASSRPSAPHEQYF. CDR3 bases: TGTGCCAGCTCACGGCCATCCGCTCCCCACGAGCAGTACTTC.

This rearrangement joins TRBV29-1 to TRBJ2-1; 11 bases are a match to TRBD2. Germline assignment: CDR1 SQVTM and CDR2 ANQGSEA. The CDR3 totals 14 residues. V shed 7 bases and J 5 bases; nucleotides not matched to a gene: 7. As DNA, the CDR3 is TGCAGCGGCGTACCGACTAGCGGGAACAATGAGCAGTTCTTC. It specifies CSGVPTSGNNEQFF.

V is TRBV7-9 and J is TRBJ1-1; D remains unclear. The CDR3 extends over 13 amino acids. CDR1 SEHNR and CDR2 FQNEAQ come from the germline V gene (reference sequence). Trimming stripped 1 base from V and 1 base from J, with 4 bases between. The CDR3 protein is CASSLGQNTEAFF. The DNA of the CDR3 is TGTGCCAGCAGCTTAGGGCAGAACACTGAAGCTTTCTTT.

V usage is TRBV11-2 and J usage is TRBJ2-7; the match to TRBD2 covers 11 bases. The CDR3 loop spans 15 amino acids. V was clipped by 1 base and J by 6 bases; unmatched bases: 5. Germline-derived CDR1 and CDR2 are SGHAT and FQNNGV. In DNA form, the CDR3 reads TGTGCCAGCAGCTTAGGGGCTAGCGGGAGGAGCGAGCAGTACTTC. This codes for CASSLGASGRSEQYF.

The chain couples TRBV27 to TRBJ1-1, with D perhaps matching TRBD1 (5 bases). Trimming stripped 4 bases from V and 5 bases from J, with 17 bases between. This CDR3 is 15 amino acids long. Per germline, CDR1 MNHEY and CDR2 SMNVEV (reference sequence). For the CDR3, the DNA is TGTGCCAGCAGTTCTAAGGGGTCGCCTGGAACTGAAGCTTTCTTT. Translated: CASSSKGSPGTEAFF.

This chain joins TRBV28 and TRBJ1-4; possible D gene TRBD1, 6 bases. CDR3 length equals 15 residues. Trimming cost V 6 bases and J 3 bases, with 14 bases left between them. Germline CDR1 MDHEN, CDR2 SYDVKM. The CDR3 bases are TGTGCCAGCAGAACTGCAGGGGCGGCTAATGAAAAACTGTTTTTT. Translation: CASRTAGAANEKLFF. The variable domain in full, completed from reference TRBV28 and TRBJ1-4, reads DVKVTQSSRYLVKRTGEKVFLECVQDMDHENMFWYRQDPGLGLRLIYFSYDVKMKEKGDIPEGYSVSREKKERFSLILESASTNQTSMYLCASRTAGAANEKLFFGSGTQLSVL.

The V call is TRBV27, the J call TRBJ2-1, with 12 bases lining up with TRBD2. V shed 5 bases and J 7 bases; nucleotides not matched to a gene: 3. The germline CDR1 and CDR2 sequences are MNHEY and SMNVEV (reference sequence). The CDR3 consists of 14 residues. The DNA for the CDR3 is TGTGCCAGCAGTACGACTAGCGGGAGAAATGAGCAGTTCTTC. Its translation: CASSTTSGRNEQFF.

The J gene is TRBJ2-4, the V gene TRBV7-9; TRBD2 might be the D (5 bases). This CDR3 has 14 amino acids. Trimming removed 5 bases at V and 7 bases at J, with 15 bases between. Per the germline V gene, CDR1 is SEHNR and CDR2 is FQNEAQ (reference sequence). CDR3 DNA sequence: TGTGCCAGCAGCCACGATCCCGGCGGGAACATTCAGTACTTC. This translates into CASSHDPGGNIQYF.

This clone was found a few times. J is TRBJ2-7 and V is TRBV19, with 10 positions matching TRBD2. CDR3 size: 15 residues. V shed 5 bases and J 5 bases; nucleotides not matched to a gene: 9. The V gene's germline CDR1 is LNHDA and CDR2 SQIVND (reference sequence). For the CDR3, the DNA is TGTGCCAGTAGTCCGAGCGGGAGGGCCATGGACGAGCAGTACTTC. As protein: CASSPSGRAMDEQYF.

The CDR3 coding sequence is TGTGCCAGCAGCCATCCACCAGGGGGATCCACTGAAGCTTTCTTT. Translated: CASSHPPGGSTEAFF. The rearrangement joins TRBV4-2 to TRBJ1-1; 7 nucleotides agree with TRBD1. This CDR3 comprises 15 residues. The V gene's germline CDR1 is LGHNA and CDR2 YNFKEQ. The junction had 8 bases not matched to a gene; V was cut back by 3 bases and J by 4 bases.

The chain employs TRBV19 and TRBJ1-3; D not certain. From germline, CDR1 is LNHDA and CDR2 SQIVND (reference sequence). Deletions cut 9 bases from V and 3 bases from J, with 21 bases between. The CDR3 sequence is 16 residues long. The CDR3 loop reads CASRGSAKLGGNTIYF. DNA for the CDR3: TGTGCCAGCCGGGGTTCGGCCAAATTGGGTGGAAACACCATATATTTT. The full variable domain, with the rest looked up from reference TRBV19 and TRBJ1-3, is DGGITQSPKYLFRKEGQNVTLSCEQNLNHDAMYWYRQDPGQGLRLIYYSQIVNDFQKGDIAEGYSVSREKKESFPLTVTSAQKNPTAFYLCASRGSAKLGGNTIYFGEGSWLTVV.

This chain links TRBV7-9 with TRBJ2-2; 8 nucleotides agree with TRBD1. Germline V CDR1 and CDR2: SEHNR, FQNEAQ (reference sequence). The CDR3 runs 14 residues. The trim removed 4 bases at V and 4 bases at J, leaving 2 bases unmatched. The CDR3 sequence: CASSYTGGTGELFF. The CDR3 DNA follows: TGTGCCAGCAGCTACACAGGGGGCACCGGGGAGCTGTTTTTT.

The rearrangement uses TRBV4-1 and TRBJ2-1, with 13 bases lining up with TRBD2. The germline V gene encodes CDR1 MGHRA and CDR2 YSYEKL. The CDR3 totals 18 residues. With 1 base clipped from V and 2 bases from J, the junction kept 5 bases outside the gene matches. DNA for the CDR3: TGCGCCAGCAGCCAAGTCGCCACTAGCGGGAGGGCCTACAATGAGCAGTTCTTC. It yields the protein CASSQVATSGRAYNEQFF.

The CDR3: CASSLGTGGVQETQYF. As DNA, the CDR3 is TGTGCCAGCAGCTTGGGGACTGGCGGTGTTCAAGAGACCCAGTACTTC. The V and J genes are TRBV11-2 and TRBJ2-5; D may be TRBD2 (6 bases). Trimming took 3 bases from V and 2 from J, leaving 16 bases between them. Looked up from germline, CDR1 is SGHAT and CDR2 is FQNNGV. The CDR3 covers 16 residues. The complete variable domain, with remaining parts taken from reference TRBV11-2 and TRBJ2-5, reads EAGVAQSPRYKIIEKRQSVAFWCNPISGHATLYWYQQILGQGPKLLIQFQNNGVVDDSQLPKDRFSAERLKGVDSTLKIQPAKLEDSAVYLCASSLGTGGVQETQYFGPGTRLLVL.

The CDR3 bases are TGTGCCAGCAGCGTAAGACAGGGGGTAAGCACAGATACGCAGTATTTT. This encodes CASSVRQGVSTDTQYF. The genes are TRBV9 and TRBJ2-3; 9 positions match TRBD1. Germline CDR1 is SGDLS and CDR2 is YYNGEE. The J segment lost 0 bases and the V segment lost 1 base, leaving 3 bases of the junction unmatched. CDR3 length: 16 residues.

The CDR3 nucleotides are TGTGCCAGCAGCCCGGACTTCCTCGGAGAGACCCAGTACTTC. Translated, it gives CASSPDFLGETQYF. The chain recombines TRBV5-4 with TRBJ2-5; weak D call: TRBD2 (5 bases). Germline CDR1 is SGHNT and CDR2 is YYREEE (reference sequence). Trimming pared 4 bases from V and 4 bases from J, leaving 14 bases between. CDR3 length: 14 residues. The entire variable domain, with the rest obtained from reference TRBV5-4 and TRBJ2-5, is as follows: ETGVTQSPTHLIKTRGQQVTLRCSSQSGHNTVSWYQQALGQGPQFIFQYYREEENGRGNFPPRFSGLQFPNYSSELNVNALELDDSALYLCASSPDFLGETQYFGPGTRLLVL.